This T cell receptor (beta chain) is drawn from a study of OX40 agonist ivuxolimab in advanced cancers. At the level of the study: A partial response was reached by three patients: one with hepatocellular carcinoma and two with cutaneous melanoma.

The CDR3 spans 16 residues. J gave up 4 bases and V 0 bases, and 4 bases lay outside the gene matches. Germline V gene lookup returns CDR1 LGHNA and CDR2 YSLEER. Using immunoSEQ multiplex PCR, the repertoire was profiled, and TCRdb retains in-frame clones only, with some absent. Altogether 35,000 or so clones are present, around 82% being singletons, with the ten largest covering about 20%. Excluded were patients having autoimmune disease history or systemic immunosuppression. Blood sampling took place at baseline, cycle 4 day 1, and cycle 7 day 1. The rearrangement joins TRBV4-3 to TRBJ2-1, with 9 bases lining up with TRBD2. Here the sequenced sample was CD4+ or CD8+ T cells sorted from blood, taken in a trial of the OX40 agonist ivuxolimab. The TCR comes from an adult with an advanced solid tumor such as melanoma, head and neck, liver or kidney cancer. The CDR3 DNA follows: TGCGCCAGCAGCCAAGATCTAGCGGGGACTTACAATGAGCAGTTCTTC. Its translation is CASSQDLAGTYNEQFF.